Shown below are 27 T cell receptor beta chains from a single sample sequenced in a study of Graves' ophthalmopathy and Graves' hyperthyroidism. From RNA, the CDR3 regions of TCR beta chains were amplified and sequenced. The first-round RT-PCR employed HTBI primers together with the Qiagen OneStep RT-PCR kit. A multiplex PCR was then performed as the second round. TCRdb re-called the multiplex PCR reads with MiXCR, one entry per CDR3 protein. Among around 520,000 distinct CDR3 sequences listed, less than 45% were seen once. The source material was peripheral blood or thyroid tissue (not recorded which). The source of these receptors is an adult man with Graves' hyperthyroidism.

In its sample, this clonotype was seen many times. The CDR3 region is CASSSEGSGRETQYF. CDR3 nucleotides: TGTGCCAGCAGCTCCGAGGGGAGCGGGAGGGAGACCCAGTACTTC. This chain links TRBV11-2 with TRBJ2-5, with 9 bases fitting TRBD2. The V and J ends lost 4 bases and 5 bases, in that order; junction bases with no gene match: 8. The germline gives CDR1 SGHAT, CDR2 FQNNGV. This CDR3 region has 15 residues.

This clonotype occurred many times. This chain links TRBV13 with TRBJ2-7; D is undetermined. CDR3 length: 14 residues. V shed 3 bases and J shed 0 bases, with 9 bases lying between them. Germline V lookup: CDR1 PRHDT, CDR2 FYEKMQ (reference sequence). This CDR3 reads CASSFKPSSYEQYF. The CDR3 bases are TGTGCCAGCAGCTTCAAGCCGAGCTCCTACGAGCAGTACTTC. The full variable domain, in which reference TRBV13 and TRBJ2-7 provide the parts outside the CDR3, is AAGVIQSPRHLIKEKRETATLKCYPIPRHDTVYWYQQGPGQDPQFLISFYEKMQSDKGSIPDRFSAQQFSDYHSELNMSSLELGDSALYFCASSFKPSSYEQYFGPGTRLTVT.

This clonotype was detected once. The chain uses TRBV7-3 and TRBJ2-6, with a possible D match to TRBD1 (8 bases). The CDR3 runs 17 residues. V was clipped by 5 bases and J by 0 bases, with 14 bases between them. Germline CDR1 is SGHTA and CDR2 is FQGTGA. CDR3 nucleotides: TGTGCCAGCAGCGAACAGGGGGGGCGCTCTGGGGCCAACGTCCTGACTTTC. Residues: CASSEQGGRSGANVLTF.

The gene calls are TRBV19 and TRBJ1-1, with TRBD1 as a possible D gene (6 bases). The V and J ends lost 9 bases and 5 bases respectively, with 19 bases between them. Germline CDR1 and CDR2: LNHDA and SQIVND (reference sequence). CDR3 length: 14 residues. Written as DNA, the CDR3 is TGTGCCAGCGCCGAGGGGGGGACGGGAACTGAAGCTTTCTTT. Translation: CASAEGGTGTEAFF.

This clonotype was detected only a few times. This rearrangement joins TRBV4-2 to TRBJ1-2; the D gene is possibly TRBD1 (6 bases). The CDR3 spans 15 residues. V was clipped by 1 base and J by 7 bases, with 16 bases between them. Germline CDR1 LGHNA, CDR2 YNFKEQ. The CDR3 region is CASSQGGAEGLGYTF. CDR3 nucleotides: TGTGCCAGCAGCCAAGGGGGGGCGGAAGGGCTTGGCTACACCTTC.

This clonotype was seen repeatedly, ten times or more. The genes are TRBV29-1 and TRBJ1-1; maybe TRBD1 (5 bases). The CDR3 sequence is 13 residues long. Germline values: CDR1 SQVTM, CDR2 ANQGSEA. V lost 3 bases, J lost 1 base, and 9 bases lay in between. Here the CDR3 reads CSVDWGRNTEAFF. The CDR3 DNA reads TGCAGCGTTGACTGGGGCCGGAACACTGAAGCTTTCTTT.

The gene calls are TRBV5-1 and TRBJ1-1; the D gene is possibly TRBD1 (5 bases). The CDR3 sequence is 13 residues long. Deletions cut 2 bases from V and 3 bases from J, with 8 bases between. Germline loops: CDR1 SGHRS, CDR2 YFSETQ. The CDR3 protein is CASSFTRDTEAFF. The CDR3 nucleotides are TGCGCCAGCAGCTTCACCAGGGACACTGAAGCTTTCTTT.

V gene TRBV13 combines with J gene TRBJ1-1, with a possible D match to TRBD1 (6 bases). V was trimmed by 6 bases and J by 0 bases, leaving 14 bases between them. CDR1 and CDR2 from the germline V gene are PRHDT and FYEKMQ (reference sequence). This CDR3 has 15 residues. The CDR3 nucleotides read TGTGCCAGCAGGATAGAGGGGGGGATGAACACTGAAGCTTTCTTT. Translated: CASRIEGGMNTEAFF.

The rearrangement uses TRBV7-2 and TRBJ2-6; TRBD1 might be the D (5 bases). This CDR3 region has 16 residues. Germline loops: CDR1 SGHTA, CDR2 FQGNSA. The V gene lost 1 base and the J gene lost 4 bases, with 11 bases spanning the gap. The CDR3 nucleotides read TGTGCCAGCAGCTTAGTGGGGCGTGGGGGGGCCAACGTCCTGACTTTC. This encodes CASSLVGRGGANVLTF. The full variable domain, rest sourced from reference TRBV7-2 and TRBJ2-6, is GAGVSQSPSNKVTEKGKDVELRCDPISGHTALYWYRQSLGQGLEFLIYFQGNSAPDKSGLPSDRFSAERTGGSVSTLTIQRTQQEDSAVYLCASSLVGRGGANVLTFGAGSRLTVL.

The sample holds many counts of this clonotype. The V and J genes are TRBV5-6 and TRBJ2-6, with D possibly being TRBD1 (6 bases). From germline, CDR1 is SGHDT and CDR2 YYEEEE. The CDR3 sequence is 15 residues long. With 3 bases removed from V and 0 bases from J, the gap between germline ends came to 7 bases. Written as DNA, the CDR3 is TGTGCCAGCAGCTCAGGGGTCTCTGGGGCCAACGTCCTGACTTTC. Translation: CASSSGVSGANVLTF.

The chain joins TRBV25-1 to TRBJ1-6; D is perhaps TRBD1 (6 bases). V was clipped by 3 bases and J by 6 bases, with 15 bases between them. CDR1 and CDR2 (germline): MGHDK, SYGVNS. The CDR3 totals 16 residues. The CDR3 loop reads CASSEGGAGVNSPLHF. Here the CDR3 DNA reads TGTGCCAGCAGTGAGGGGGGGGCCGGTGTTAATTCACCCCTCCACTTT. The whole variable domain, remainder taken from reference TRBV25-1 and TRBJ1-6, is EADIYQTPRYLVIGTGKKITLECSQTMGHDKMYWYQQDPGMELHLIHYSYGVNSTEKGDLSSESTVSRIRTEHFPLTLESARPSHTSQYLCASSEGGAGVNSPLHFGNGTRLTVT.

This clonotype was observed many times. The J gene is TRBJ1-1, the V gene TRBV24-1, with 10 bases lining up with TRBD1. Germline CDR1 KGHDR, CDR2 SFDVKD. The V and J ends lost 5 bases and 0 bases, in that order; junction bases with no gene match: 2. CDR3 size: 15 residues. The CDR3 sequence is CATSGGQGMNTEAFF. The CDR3 DNA sequence: TGTGCCACCAGTGGGGGACAGGGGATGAACACTGAAGCTTTCTTT.

V is TRBV14 and J is TRBJ2-7; 7 nucleotides align to TRBD2. Germline-derived CDR1 and CDR2 are SGHDN and FVKESK. This CDR3 comprises 16 residues. V dropped 0 bases and J dropped 10; count of bases not matched to a gene: 15. DNA for the CDR3: TGTGCCAGCAGCCAAGATATCGGACTAGTAGGAGGCGAACAGTACTTC. It yields the protein CASSQDIGLVGGEQYF.

This clonotype turned up a few times. This chain joins TRBV19 and TRBJ1-2, with 10 bases lining up with TRBD1. V gave up 8 bases and J gave up 7 bases; unmatched junction bases: 7. Germline loops: CDR1 LNHDA, CDR2 SQIVND (reference sequence). The CDR3 has 13 amino acids. The CDR3 here is CASGGTGDTGYTF. The CDR3 DNA sequence: TGTGCCAGTGGCGGGACAGGGGACACTGGCTACACCTTC.

J is TRBJ2-7 and V is TRBV18; 10 bases match TRBD2. The CDR3 length is 15 residues. With V trimmed by 5 bases and J by 1 base, 5 bases remained unmatched. Germline CDR1 KGHSH, CDR2 LQKENI. CDR3 protein: CASSATSGASYEQYF. In DNA, the CDR3 is TGTGCCAGCTCAGCCACTAGCGGGGCGTCCTACGAGCAGTACTTC. Based on the CDR3 plus reference TRBV18 and TRBJ2-7, the full variable domain is NAGVMQNPRHLVRRRGQEARLRCSPMKGHSHVYWYRQLPEEGLKFMVYLQKENIIDESGMPKERFSAEFPKEGPSILRIQQVVRGDSAAYFCASSATSGASYEQYFGPGTRLTVT.

Many counts were recorded for this clonotype. CDR3 sequence (DNA): TGTGCCAGCAGCTTGCAAGTAGGGGAGCTGTTTTTT. It encodes CASSLQVGELFF. The chain couples TRBV5-8 to TRBJ2-2, with D unclear. V was cut by 1 base and J by 8 bases, with 6 bases left in between. The CDR3 sequence is 12 residues long. Germline-derived CDR1 and CDR2 are SGHTS and YDEGEE.

Many counts were recorded for this clonotype. The V gene is TRBV12-3 or TRBV12-4, the J gene TRBJ1-5; the D gene is possibly TRBD1 (6 bases). The CDR3 extends over 13 amino acids. V lost 6 bases, J lost 7 bases, and 13 bases lay in between. The CDR3 DNA reads as TGTGCCAGCAGACGGACAGAAGGGCAGCCCCAGCATTTT. Residues: CASRRTEGQPQHF.

The chain is built from TRBV29-1 and TRBJ1-2; D perhaps matches TRBD1 (5 bases). V lost 7 bases, J lost 8 bases, and 20 bases lay in between. The CDR3 runs 13 residues. Germline lookup yields CDR1 SQVTM and CDR2 ANQGSEA. Here the CDR3 DNA reads TGCAGCGCCTTGCGGTCCGGGGGTGTAGGCTACACCTTC. Amino acid sequence: CSALRSGGVGYTF.

A remark on this clonotype: This may stem from a read error, because a much larger clone lies one nucleotide away. This chain connects TRBV10-3 to TRBJ1-5, with D possibly being TRBD1 (5 bases). CDR1 ENHRY and CDR2 SYGVKD come from the germline V gene. The CDR3 is made up of 14 amino acids. V shed 6 bases and J shed 5 bases, with 14 bases lying between them. CDR3 in amino acids: CAISERDGYQPQHF. As DNA, the CDR3 is TGTGCCATCAGCGAAAGGGACGGTTATCAGCCCCAGCATTTT.

The chain carries TRBV5-1 and TRBJ1-5; perhaps TRBD1 as D (6 bases). Looked up from germline, CDR1 is SGHRS and CDR2 is YFSETQ. V lost 4 bases to trimming and J lost 3 bases, with 11 bases between them. The CDR3 runs 14 residues. CDR3 DNA sequence: TGCGCCAGCAGCGCCGGGACACACAATCAGCCCCAGCATTTT. Residues: CASSAGTHNQPQHF.

This clonotype was observed at least ten times. The chain links TRBV5-1 to TRBJ1-1; the D is unclear. The CDR3 runs 14 residues. Trimming cost V 2 bases and J 2 bases, with 10 bases left between them. Germline V CDR1 and CDR2: SGHRS, YFSETQ. For the CDR3, the DNA is TGCGCCAGCAGCTTTCAGGTGAGCAACACTGAAGCTTTCTTT. It specifies CASSFQVSNTEAFF.

V is TRBV10-3 and J is TRBJ2-7; TRBD1 agrees at 8 bases. CDR1 is ENHRY, CDR2 SYGVKD, per germline. Losses at the gene ends were 10 bases for V and 4 bases for J; bases not matched to a gene: 6. The CDR3 consists of 12 residues. The CDR3 DNA is TGTGCCACGGAGGACAGGGAGTACGAGCAGTACTTC. Its translation is CATEDREYEQYF.

V is TRBV7-8 and J is TRBJ2-2; 8 nucleotides match TRBD2. Trimming removed 4 bases from V and 3 bases from J; junction bases left unmatched: 7. Germline CDR1 reads SGHVS; CDR2 reads FQNEAQ. The CDR3 is 16 residues long. This chain's CDR3 is CASSSVRGGHTGELFF. In DNA form, the CDR3 reads TGTGCCAGCAGCTCAGTCCGGGGGGGACACACCGGGGAGCTGTTTTTT.

The sample holds many counts of this clonotype. The gene calls are TRBV7-8 and TRBJ1-2, with 8 bases fitting TRBD1. The CDR3 has 13 amino acids. CDR1 is SGHVS, CDR2 FQNEAQ, per germline. The trim removed 2 bases at V and 8 bases at J, leaving 4 bases unmatched. The CDR3 DNA sequence: TGTGCCAGCAGCTTACAGGGGGCGGGGGGCTACACCTTC. It translates to CASSLQGAGGYTF.

The V call is TRBV19, the J call TRBJ1-5; 10 bases agree with TRBD1. There are 16 residues in the CDR3. V shed 1 base and J 5 bases; nucleotides not matched to a gene: 5. CDR1 is LNHDA and CDR2 is SQIVND in the germline V gene (reference sequence). The CDR3, as DNA: TGTGCCAGTAGTATAGTCGGACAGGGGGACTATCAGCCCCAGCATTTT. Its translation is CASSIVGQGDYQPQHF.

About this clonotype itself: A much larger clonotype is one base distant, so this may be a read error. V usage is TRBV6-4 and J usage is TRBJ2-2; TRBD1 might be the D (7 bases). The CDR3 is made up of 14 amino acids. Germline CDR1 reads MRHNA; CDR2 reads SNTAGT. DNA for the CDR3: TGTGCCAGCAGTGACGAAGGGGGCGCCGGGGGGCTGTTTTTT. Amino acids: CASSDEGGAGGLFF.

This chain uses TRBV7-2 with TRBJ2-2; TRBD2 matches at 10 bases. Germline V gene sequence: CDR1 SGHTA, CDR2 FQGNSA. The CDR3 sequence is 20 residues long. Trimming took 3 bases from V and 4 from J; bases not matched to a gene: 17. The CDR3: CASSFSGGTSEQHFTGELFF. The CDR3 coding sequence is TGTGCCAGCAGCTTCAGCGGGGGGACTAGCGAGCAGCACTTCACCGGGGAGCTGTTTTTT.